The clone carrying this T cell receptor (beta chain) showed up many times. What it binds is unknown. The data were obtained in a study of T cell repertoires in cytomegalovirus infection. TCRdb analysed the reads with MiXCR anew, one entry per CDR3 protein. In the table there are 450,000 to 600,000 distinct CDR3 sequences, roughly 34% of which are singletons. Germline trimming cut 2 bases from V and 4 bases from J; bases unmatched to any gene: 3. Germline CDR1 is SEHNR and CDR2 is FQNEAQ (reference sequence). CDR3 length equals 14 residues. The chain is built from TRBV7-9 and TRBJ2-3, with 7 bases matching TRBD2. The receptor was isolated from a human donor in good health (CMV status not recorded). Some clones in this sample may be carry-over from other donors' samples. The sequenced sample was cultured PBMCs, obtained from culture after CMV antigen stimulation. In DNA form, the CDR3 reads TGTGCCAGCAGCTTATCGGCGGGGGCAGATACGCAGTATTTT. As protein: CASSLSAGADTQYF.